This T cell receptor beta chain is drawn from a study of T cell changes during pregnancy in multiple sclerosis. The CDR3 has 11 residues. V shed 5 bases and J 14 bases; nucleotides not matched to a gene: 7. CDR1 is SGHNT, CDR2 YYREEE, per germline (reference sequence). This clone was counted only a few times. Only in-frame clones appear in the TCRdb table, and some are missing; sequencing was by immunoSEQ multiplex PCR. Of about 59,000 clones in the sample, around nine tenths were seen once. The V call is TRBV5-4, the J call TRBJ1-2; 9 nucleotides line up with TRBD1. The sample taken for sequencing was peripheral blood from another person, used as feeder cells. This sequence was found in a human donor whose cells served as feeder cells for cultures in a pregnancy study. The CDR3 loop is CASRAGTGTTF. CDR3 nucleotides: TGTGCCAGCAGGGCCGGGACAGGGACTACCTTC.